This entry features one TCR beta chain sequence. The J segment lost 11 bases and the V segment lost 3 bases, leaving 6 bases of the junction unmatched. CDR1 and CDR2 (germline): SGHNT, YYREEE (reference sequence). There are 14 residues in the CDR3. This sample was taken from a study of technical replicates of blood from a handful of donors. Produced via immunoSEQ multiplex PCR; TCRdb's table is partial and in-frame only. The sample consists of roughly 11,000 clones, roughly 93% of them appearing once. The TCR sequence derives from a human donor in good health. The specimen was PBMCs. J is TRBJ1-5 and V is TRBV5-4; TRBD1 matches at 12 bases. The CDR3 bases are TGTGCCAGCAGCTCGGAGGGACAGGGGGCAGCCCAGCATTTT. It is translated as CASSSEGQGAAQHF.